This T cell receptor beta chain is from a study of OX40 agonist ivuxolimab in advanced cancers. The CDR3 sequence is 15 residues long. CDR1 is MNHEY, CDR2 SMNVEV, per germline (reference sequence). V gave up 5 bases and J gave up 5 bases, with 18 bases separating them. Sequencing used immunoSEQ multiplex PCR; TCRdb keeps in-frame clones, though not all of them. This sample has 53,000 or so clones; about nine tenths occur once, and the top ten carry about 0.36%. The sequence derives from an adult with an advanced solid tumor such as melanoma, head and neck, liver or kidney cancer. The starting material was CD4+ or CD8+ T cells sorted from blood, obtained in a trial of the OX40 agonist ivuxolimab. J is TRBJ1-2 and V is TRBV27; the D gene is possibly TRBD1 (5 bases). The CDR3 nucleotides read TGTGCCAGCAGTGGACACCCAGGGAGAGGATATGGCTACACCTTC. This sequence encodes CASSGHPGRGYGYTF.